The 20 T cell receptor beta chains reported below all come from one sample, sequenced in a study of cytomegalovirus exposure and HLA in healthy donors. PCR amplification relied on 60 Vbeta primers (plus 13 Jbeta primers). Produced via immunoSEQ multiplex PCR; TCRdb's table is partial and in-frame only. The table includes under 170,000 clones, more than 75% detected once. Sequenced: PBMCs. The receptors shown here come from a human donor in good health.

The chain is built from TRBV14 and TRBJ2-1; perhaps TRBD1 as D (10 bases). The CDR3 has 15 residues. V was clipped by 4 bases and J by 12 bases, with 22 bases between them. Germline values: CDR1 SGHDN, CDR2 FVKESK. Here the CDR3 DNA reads TGTGCCAGCAGCCCGTATGCGGGAGGGACAGGGGTGCAGTTCTTC. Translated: CASSPYAGGTGVQFF.

CDR3 bases: TGTGCCAGCACCGCCTGGCGGCCGCGCTCCTATAATTCACCCCTCCACTTT. Residues: CASTAWRPRSYNSPLHF. V gene TRBV11-2 combines with J gene TRBJ1-6; D gene unclear. Germline assignment: CDR1 SGHAT and CDR2 FQNNGV. The CDR3 contains 17 residues. Trimming stripped 7 bases from V and 0 bases from J, with 16 bases between.

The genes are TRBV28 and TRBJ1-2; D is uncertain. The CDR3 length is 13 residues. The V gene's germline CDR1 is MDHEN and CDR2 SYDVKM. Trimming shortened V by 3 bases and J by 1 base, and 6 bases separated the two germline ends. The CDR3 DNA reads TGTGCCAGCAGTTTGGCAGTTAACTATGGCTACACCTTC. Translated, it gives CASSLAVNYGYTF.

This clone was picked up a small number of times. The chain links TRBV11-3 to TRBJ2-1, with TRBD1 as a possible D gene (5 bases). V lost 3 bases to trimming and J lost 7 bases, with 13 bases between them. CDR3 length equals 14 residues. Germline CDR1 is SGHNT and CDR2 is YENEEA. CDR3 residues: CASSLSWGYNEQFF. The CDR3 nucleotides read TGTGCCAGCAGCTTGTCCTGGGGCTATAATGAGCAGTTCTTC.

The CDR3 here is CASSIRGFSGELFF. The CDR3 bases are TGTGCCAGCAGTATTCGGGGGTTCAGCGGGGAGCTGTTTTTT. The rearrangement links TRBV27 to TRBJ2-2; tentative D call: TRBD2 (6 bases). The CDR3 consists of 14 residues. V was trimmed by 5 bases and J by 7 bases, leaving 14 bases between them. Germline CDR1 and CDR2: MNHEY and SMNVEV (reference sequence).

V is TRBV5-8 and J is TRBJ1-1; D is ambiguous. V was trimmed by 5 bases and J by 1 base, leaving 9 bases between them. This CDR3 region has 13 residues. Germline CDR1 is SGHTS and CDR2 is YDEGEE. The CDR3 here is CASRPTRNTEAFF. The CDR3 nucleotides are TGTGCCAGCAGACCCACAAGGAACACTGAAGCTTTCTTT.

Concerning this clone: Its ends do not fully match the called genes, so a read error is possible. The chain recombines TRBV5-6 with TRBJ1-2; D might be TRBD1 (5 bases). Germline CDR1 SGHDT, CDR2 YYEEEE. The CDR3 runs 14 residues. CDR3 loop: CASSLVAGLYGYPF. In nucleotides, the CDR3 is TGTGCCAGCAGCTTGGTCGCAGGGCTCTATGGCTACCCCTTC.

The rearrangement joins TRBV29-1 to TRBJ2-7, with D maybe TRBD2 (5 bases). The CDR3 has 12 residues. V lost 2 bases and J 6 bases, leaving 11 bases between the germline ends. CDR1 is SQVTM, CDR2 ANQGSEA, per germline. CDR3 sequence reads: CSVELVGSEQYF. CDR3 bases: TGCAGCGTTGAATTAGTGGGGAGCGAGCAGTACTTC.

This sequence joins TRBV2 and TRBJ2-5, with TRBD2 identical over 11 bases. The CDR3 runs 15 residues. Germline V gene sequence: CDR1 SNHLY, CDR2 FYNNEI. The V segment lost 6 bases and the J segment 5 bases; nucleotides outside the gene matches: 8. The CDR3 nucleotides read TGTGCCAGCAGACCGACTAGCGGGGCGGAGGAGACCCAGTACTTC. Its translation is CASRPTSGAEETQYF.

CDR3 sequence: CASSPTLGIHYEQYF. CDR3 DNA: TGTGCCAGCAGCCCAACTCTGGGCATACACTACGAGCAGTACTTC. V and J are TRBV6-5 and TRBJ2-7; D gene unclear. There are 15 residues in the CDR3. Germline CDR1 MNHEY, CDR2 SVGAGI. The ends were cut back, 6 bases at V and 3 bases at J, with 18 bases in the middle.

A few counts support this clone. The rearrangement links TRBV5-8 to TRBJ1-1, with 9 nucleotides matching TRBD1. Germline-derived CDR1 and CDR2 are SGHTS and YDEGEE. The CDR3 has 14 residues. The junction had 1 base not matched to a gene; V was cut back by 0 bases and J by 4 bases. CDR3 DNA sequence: TGTGCCAGCAGCTTGGACAGGGGGCTCACTGAAGCTTTCTTT. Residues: CASSLDRGLTEAFF.

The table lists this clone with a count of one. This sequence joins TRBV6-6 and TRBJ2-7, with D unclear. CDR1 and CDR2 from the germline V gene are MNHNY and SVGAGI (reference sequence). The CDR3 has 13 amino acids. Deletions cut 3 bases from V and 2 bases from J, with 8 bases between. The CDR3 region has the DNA TGTGCCAGCAGTTATCCGGGTACCTACGAGCAGTACTTC. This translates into CASSYPGTYEQYF.

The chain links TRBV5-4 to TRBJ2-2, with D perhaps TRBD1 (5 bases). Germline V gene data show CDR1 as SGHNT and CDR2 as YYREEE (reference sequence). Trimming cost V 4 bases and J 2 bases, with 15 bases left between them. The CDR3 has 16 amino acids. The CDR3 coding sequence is TGTGCCAGCAGCCCTGGATTAAGGGGTAACACCGGGGAGCTGTTTTTT. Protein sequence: CASSPGLRGNTGELFF. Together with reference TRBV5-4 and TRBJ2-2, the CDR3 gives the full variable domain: ETGVTQSPTHLIKTRGQQVTLRCSSQSGHNTVSWYQQALGQGPQFIFQYYREEENGRGNFPPRFSGLQFPNYSSELNVNALELDDSALYLCASSPGLRGNTGELFFGEGSRLTVL.

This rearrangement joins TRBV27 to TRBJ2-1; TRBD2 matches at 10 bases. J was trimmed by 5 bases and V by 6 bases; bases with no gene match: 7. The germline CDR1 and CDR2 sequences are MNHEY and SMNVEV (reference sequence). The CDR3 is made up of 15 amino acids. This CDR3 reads CASRIGTSENNEQFF. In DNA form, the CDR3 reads TGTGCCAGCAGGATCGGGACTAGCGAAAACAATGAGCAGTTCTTC.

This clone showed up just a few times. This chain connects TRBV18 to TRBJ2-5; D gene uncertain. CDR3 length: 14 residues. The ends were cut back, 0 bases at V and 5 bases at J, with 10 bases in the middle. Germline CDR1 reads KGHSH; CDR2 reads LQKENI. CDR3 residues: CASSPPADGETQYF. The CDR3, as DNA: TGTGCCAGCTCACCACCCGCAGACGGGGAGACCCAGTACTTC.

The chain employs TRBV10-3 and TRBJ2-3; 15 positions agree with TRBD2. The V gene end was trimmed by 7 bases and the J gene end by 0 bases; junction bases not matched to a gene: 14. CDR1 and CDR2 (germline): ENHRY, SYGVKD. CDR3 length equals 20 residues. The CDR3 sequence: CAITETPGTSGGFSTDTQYF. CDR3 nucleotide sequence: TGTGCCATCACAGAAACCCCCGGGACTAGCGGGGGGTTTAGCACAGATACGCAGTATTTT.

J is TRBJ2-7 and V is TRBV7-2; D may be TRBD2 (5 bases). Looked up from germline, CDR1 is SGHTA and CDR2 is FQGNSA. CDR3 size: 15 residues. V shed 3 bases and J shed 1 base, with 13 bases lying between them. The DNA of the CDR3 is TGTGCCAGCAGCTTTGACGGGATTACATCCTACGAGCAGTACTTC. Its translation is CASSFDGITSYEQYF.

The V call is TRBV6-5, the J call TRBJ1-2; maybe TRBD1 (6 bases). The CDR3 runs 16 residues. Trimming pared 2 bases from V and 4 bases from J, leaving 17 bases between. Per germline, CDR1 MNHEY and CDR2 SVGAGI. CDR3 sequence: CASSYQRTDTGYGYTF. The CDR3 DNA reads TGTGCCAGCAGTTACCAGAGGACAGACACCGGCTATGGCTACACCTTC.

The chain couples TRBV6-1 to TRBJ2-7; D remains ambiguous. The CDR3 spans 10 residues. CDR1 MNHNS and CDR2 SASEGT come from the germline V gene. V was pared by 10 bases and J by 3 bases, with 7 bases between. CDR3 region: CATEYYEQYF. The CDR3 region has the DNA TGTGCCACCGAGTACTACGAGCAGTACTTC.

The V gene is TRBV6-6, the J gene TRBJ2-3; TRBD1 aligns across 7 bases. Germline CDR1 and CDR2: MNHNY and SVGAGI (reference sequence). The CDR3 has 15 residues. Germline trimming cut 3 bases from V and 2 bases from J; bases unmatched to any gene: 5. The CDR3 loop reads CASSYRDSSTDTQYF. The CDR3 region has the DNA TGTGCCAGCAGTTATCGGGACAGCTCCACAGATACGCAGTATTTT.